This TCR beta chain was sequenced for a study of OX40 agonist ivuxolimab in advanced cancers. Broadly, across the study: The costimulatory receptor OX40 (CD134) was targeted by ivuxolimab, a fully human IgG2 agonistic monoclonal antibody. The purpose of peripheral TCRbeta sequencing was to test whether ivuxolimab changed TCR sequence diversity and led to clonal T-cell expansion. Partial responses occurred in three dose-escalation patients, of whom one had hepatocellular carcinoma and two had cutaneous melanoma. Patients were allowed to have had prior anti-PD-1, anti-PD-L1 or anti-CTLA-4 therapy, and 40% to 45% of the dose-escalation patients had been treated with checkpoint inhibitors. A male proportion of roughly 80% and a mean age of around 60 years, ranging from roughly 23 to 85, were recorded for the dose-escalation cohort. Intravenous ivuxolimab was administered to patients every 2 weeks at six dose levels: 0.01, 0.1, 0.3, 1.5, 3 and 10 mg/kg. The paper reports the monotherapy dose-escalation portion (N of about 51 patients) of the phase I ivuxolimab trial. Of the 50 or so patients in dose escalation, about 19 had hepatocellular carcinoma, some 15 had melanoma, 9 had renal cell carcinoma and 9 had head and neck cancer.

Genomic DNA was extracted from sorted cells for sequencing of the TCRbeta CDR3 region. TCRbeta CDR3 regions were sequenced using the immunoSEQ Assay. Held by TCRdb, this immuneACCESS table contains in-frame sequences only and omits some clones. Under half of the omission traces to an unresolved V gene where checked; the cause of the rest is unknown. This sample comprises about 52,000 clones, approximately 86% of them detected only once. More than 13% of the sample is in the top ten clones. This clone was observed a single time. It has no known antigen specificity. Base qualities are not provided; no much larger clone lies one nucleotide away. The trial excluded patients who had a history of autoimmune disease or were on systemic immunosuppression. Peripheral blood for TCR sequencing was drawn from every dose cohort at baseline, at cycle 4 day 1 and at cycle 7 day 1. The samples were taken from a phase I, first-in-human, multicenter, open-label dose-escalation trial of ivuxolimab. Adults with locally advanced or metastatic head and neck squamous cell, hepatocellular, melanoma or renal cell carcinoma were enrolled in the trial. Before TCR sequencing, CD4+ T cells and CD8+ T cells from peripheral blood were sorted into separate populations.

General conclusions and limits of the study: In partial responders in the 0.1-3.0 mg/kg groups, normalized peripheral clonal expansion was found to be among the lowest, especially among CD8+ T cells. Clonal expansion of both CD4+ and CD8+ blood T cells was observed from baseline to week 6 at doses 0.1 to 3.0 mg/kg. After ivuxolimab, CD8+ T cells had more expanded clones than CD4+ T cells on average. The antigen specificity of the clonally expanded peripheral T cells was not determined. Low levels of normalized T-cell clonal expansion were also shown by some nonresponding patients.

At the junction V is shortened by 3 bases and J by 8 bases, with 20 bases in between. The CDR3 numbers 16 residues from cysteine through phenylalanine. Solely the CDR3 DNA is kept, with 48 bases framed from the first base. The germline V gene supplies CDR1 KGHSH and CDR2 LQKENI. The receptor comes from an adult with an advanced solid tumor such as melanoma, head and neck, liver or kidney cancer. This specimen consisted of CD4+ or CD8+ T cells sorted from blood, obtained in a trial of the OX40 agonist ivuxolimab. The V gene is TRBV18 and the J gene is TRBJ2-1; the D gene could be TRBD1 or TRBD2, each one agreeing over 7 bases. Here is the DNA: TGTGCCAGCTCACCGTTACTCGGGGGGCAGGGGGATGAGCAGTTCTTC. It codes for CASSPLLGGQGDEQFF.